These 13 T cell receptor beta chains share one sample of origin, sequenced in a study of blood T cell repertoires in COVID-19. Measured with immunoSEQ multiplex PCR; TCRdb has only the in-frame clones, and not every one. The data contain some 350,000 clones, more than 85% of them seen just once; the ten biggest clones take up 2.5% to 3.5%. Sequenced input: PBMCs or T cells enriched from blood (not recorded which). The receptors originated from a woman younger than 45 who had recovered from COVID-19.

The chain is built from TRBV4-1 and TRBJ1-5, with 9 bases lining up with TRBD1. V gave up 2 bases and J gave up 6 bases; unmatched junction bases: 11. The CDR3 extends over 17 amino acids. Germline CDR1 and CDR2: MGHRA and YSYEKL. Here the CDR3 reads CASSQPTGTGLSQPQHF. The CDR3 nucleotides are TGCGCCAGCAGCCAACCAACCGGGACAGGGTTGAGTCAGCCCCAGCATTTT.

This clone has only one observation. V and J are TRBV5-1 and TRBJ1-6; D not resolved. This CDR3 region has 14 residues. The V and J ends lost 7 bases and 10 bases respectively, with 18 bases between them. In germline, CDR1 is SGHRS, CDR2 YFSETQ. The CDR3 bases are TGCGCCAGCGCGTTAAAATTGGGAGACTCACCCCTCCACTTT. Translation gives CASALKLGDSPLHF.

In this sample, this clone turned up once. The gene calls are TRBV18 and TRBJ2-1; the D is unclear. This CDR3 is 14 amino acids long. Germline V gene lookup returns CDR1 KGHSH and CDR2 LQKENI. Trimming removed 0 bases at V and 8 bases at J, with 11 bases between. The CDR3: CASSPPSRQDEQFF. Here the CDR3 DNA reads TGTGCCAGCTCACCACCGTCTAGGCAAGATGAGCAGTTCTTC.

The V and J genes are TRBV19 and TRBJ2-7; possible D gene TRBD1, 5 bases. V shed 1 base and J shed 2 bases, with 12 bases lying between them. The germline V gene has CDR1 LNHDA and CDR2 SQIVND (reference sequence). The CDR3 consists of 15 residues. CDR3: CASSIASGPPYEQYF. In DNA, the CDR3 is TGTGCCAGTAGTATAGCTTCAGGGCCTCCCTACGAGCAGTACTTC.

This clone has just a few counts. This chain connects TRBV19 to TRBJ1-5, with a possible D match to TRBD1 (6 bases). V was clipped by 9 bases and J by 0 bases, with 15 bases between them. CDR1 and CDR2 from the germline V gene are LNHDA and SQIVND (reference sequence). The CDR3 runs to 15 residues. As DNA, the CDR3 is TGTGCCAGCGACGGACAGATCTATAGCAATCAGCCCCAGCATTTT. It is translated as CASDGQIYSNQPQHF. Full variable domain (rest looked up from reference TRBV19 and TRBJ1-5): DGGITQSPKYLFRKEGQNVTLSCEQNLNHDAMYWYRQDPGQGLRLIYYSQIVNDFQKGDIAEGYSVSREKKESFPLTVTSAQKNPTAFYLCASDGQIYSNQPQHFGDGTRLSIL.

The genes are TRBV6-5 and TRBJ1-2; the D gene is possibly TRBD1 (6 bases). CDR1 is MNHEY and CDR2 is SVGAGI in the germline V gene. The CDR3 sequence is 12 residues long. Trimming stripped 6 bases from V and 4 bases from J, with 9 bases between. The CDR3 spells CASSGTSYGYTF. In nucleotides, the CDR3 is TGTGCCAGCAGCGGGACAAGCTATGGCTACACCTTC.

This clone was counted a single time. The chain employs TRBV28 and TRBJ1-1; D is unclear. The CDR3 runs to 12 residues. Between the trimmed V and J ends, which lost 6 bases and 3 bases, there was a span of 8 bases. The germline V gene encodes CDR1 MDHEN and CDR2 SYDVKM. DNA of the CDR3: TGTGCCAGCAGCTTTCTAGACACTGAAGCTTTCTTT. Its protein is CASSFLDTEAFF.

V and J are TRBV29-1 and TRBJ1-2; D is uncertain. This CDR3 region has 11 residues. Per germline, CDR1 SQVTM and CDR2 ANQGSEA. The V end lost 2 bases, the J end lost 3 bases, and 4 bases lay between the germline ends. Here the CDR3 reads CSVEIDYGYTF. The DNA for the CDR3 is TGCAGCGTTGAAATCGACTATGGCTACACCTTC.

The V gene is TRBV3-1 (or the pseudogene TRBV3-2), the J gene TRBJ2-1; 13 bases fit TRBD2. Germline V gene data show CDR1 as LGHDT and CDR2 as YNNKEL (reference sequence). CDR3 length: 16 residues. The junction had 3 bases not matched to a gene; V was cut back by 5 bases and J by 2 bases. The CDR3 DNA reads TGTGCCAGCAGCATTGGACTAGCGGGAGCCTACAATGAGCAGTTCTTC. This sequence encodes CASSIGLAGAYNEQFF.

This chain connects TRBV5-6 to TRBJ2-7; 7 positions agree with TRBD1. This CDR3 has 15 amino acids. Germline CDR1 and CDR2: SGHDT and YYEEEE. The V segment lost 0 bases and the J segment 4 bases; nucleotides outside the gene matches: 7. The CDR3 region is CASSLVALQGYEQYF. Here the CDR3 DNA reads TGTGCCAGCAGCTTGGTGGCCTTACAGGGGTACGAGCAGTACTTC.

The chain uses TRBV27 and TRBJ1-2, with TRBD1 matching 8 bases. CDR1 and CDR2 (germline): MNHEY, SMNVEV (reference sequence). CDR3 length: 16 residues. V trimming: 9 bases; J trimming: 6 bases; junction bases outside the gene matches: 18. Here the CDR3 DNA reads TGTGCCAGACATCCCGGCAGCGAGACAGGGGAAGATGGCTACACCTTC. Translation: CARHPGSETGEDGYTF.

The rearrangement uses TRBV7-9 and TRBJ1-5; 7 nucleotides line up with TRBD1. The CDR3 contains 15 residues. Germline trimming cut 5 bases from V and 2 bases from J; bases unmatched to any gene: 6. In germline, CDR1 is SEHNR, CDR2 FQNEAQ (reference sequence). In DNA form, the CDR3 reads TGTGCCAGCAGCGCCCAAGGGGGCGGCAATCAGCCCCAGCATTTT. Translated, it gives CASSAQGGGNQPQHF.

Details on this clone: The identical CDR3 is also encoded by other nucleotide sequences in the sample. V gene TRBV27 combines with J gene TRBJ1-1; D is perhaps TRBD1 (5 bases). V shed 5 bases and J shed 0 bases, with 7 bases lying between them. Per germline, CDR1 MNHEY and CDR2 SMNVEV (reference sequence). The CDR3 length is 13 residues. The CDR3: CASSRGVNTEAFF. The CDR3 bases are TGTGCCAGCAGTAGGGGTGTGAACACTGAAGCTTTCTTT.